One sample yielded the 4 T cell receptor beta chains listed below, sequenced in a study of blood T cell repertoires in COVID-19. Data came from immunoSEQ multiplex PCR; TCRdb stores just in-frame clones and leaves some out. The sample records 130,000 to 150,000 clones, approximately 86% being singletons. Sequenced input: peripheral blood. The source is a man between 65 and 85 years old with acute or convalescent COVID-19.

V is TRBV30 and J is TRBJ2-5; tentative D call: TRBD2 (6 bases). Looked up from germline, CDR1 is GTSNPN and CDR2 is SVGIG (reference sequence). V lost 8 bases and J lost 5, with 18 bases in between. The CDR3 consists of 13 residues. This CDR3 is CAGTSGVGETQYF. For the CDR3, the DNA is TGTGCCGGCACGTCGGGGGTTGGGGAGACCCAGTACTTC.

This rearrangement joins TRBV11-2 to TRBJ2-1; weak D call: TRBD1 (6 bases). Germline assignment: CDR1 SGHAT and CDR2 FQNNGV. The V and J ends lost 5 bases and 4 bases respectively, with 15 bases between them. The CDR3 has 15 residues. CDR3 nucleotides: TGTGCCAGCAGCCCCGTGGGGGCCTTATACAATGAGCAGTTCTTC. Translation gives CASSPVGALYNEQFF. Variable domain in full (rest from reference TRBV11-2 and TRBJ2-1): EAGVAQSPRYKIIEKRQSVAFWCNPISGHATLYWYQQILGQGPKLLIQFQNNGVVDDSQLPKDRFSAERLKGVDSTLKIQPAKLEDSAVYLCASSPVGALYNEQFFGPGTRLTVL.

This chain joins TRBV5-1 and TRBJ2-7; TRBD1 agrees at 9 bases. Per germline, CDR1 SGHRS and CDR2 YFSETQ. This CDR3 is 15 amino acids long. The V segment lost 4 bases and the J segment 1 base; nucleotides outside the gene matches: 6. The CDR3 spells CASSRTGTGSYEQYF. CDR3 DNA: TGCGCCAGCAGCCGGACCGGGACAGGGTCCTACGAGCAGTACTTC.

This clone was seen a single time. V gene TRBV2 combines with J gene TRBJ2-7, with 8 bases fitting TRBD2. Germline V CDR1 and CDR2: SNHLY, FYNNEI. V gave up 9 bases and J gave up 5 bases; unmatched junction bases: 15. This CDR3 is built from 15 residues. The CDR3, as DNA: TGTGCCAGTCTGGGGATTGCGGGAGGATCGGACGAGCAGTACTTC. Translation: CASLGIAGGSDEQYF.